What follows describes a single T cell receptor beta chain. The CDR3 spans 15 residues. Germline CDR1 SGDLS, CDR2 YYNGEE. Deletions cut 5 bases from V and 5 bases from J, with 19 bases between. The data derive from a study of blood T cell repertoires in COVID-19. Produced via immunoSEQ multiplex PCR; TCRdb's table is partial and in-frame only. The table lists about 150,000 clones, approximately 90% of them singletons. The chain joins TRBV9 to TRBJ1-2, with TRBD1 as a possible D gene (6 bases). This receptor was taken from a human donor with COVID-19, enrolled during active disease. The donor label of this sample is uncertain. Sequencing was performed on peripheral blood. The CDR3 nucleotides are TGTGCCAGCAGAGGGGGTACAAGTCAACGTTATGGCTACACCTTC. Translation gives CASRGGTSQRYGYTF.